This TCR beta chain came from a study of chemoradiotherapy in HPV16-positive cancers. The protocol was immunoSEQ multiplex PCR, while the TCRdb copy is restricted to in-frame clones and leaves out a portion. The sample lists fewer than 40,000 clones, 92% occurring once. The CDR3 length is 17 residues. Sequences were derived from blood, sampled from a patient who underwent chemoradiotherapy. This chain connects TRBV21-1 to TRBJ1-2; TRBD1, the D gene given by the table, was not confirmed from the DNA. TRBV21-1 is assigned pseudogene status. This clonotype was obtained from a human donor with HPV-associated anogenital cancer. CDR3 nucleotide sequence: TGTGCCAGCAGCCCTCAGAGGGGACAGGGGCTTAACTATGGCTACACCTTC. Translation gives CASSPQRGQGLNYGYTF.